This entry lists 22 T cell receptor beta chains sequenced from one sample in a study of monozygotic twins with inflammatory bowel disease. TCRdb reprocessed the 5' RACE reads, with one entry per CDR3 protein and no DNA. The table for this sample gives 150,000 to 200,000 distinct CDR3 sequences. Sequences were obtained from blood. The receptors here all came from a human donor with ulcerative colitis or Crohn's disease, or a healthy co-twin of an affected twin (not recorded which).

This sequence joins TRBV3-1 and TRBJ2-7. Looked up from germline, CDR1 is LGHDT and CDR2 is YNNKEL (reference sequence). The CDR3 consists of 11 residues. The CDR3 protein is CASSQVHRQYF.

The chain couples TRBV20-1 to TRBJ1-4; no DNA is available, so the TRBD1 call from TCRdb remains unchecked. The germline CDR1 and CDR2 sequences are DFQATT and SNEGSKA (reference sequence). The CDR3 is made up of 13 amino acids. The chain's CDR3 is CSASDREDEKLFF.

The chain has TRBV5-1 and TRBJ1-5; TCRdb reports TRBD1, a call that lacks DNA to check it against. The germline V gene encodes CDR1 SGHRS and CDR2 YFSETQ. This CDR3 contains 14 residues. The chain's CDR3 is CASSLAGGHQPQHF.

The chain recombines TRBV7-8 with TRBJ2-3; TCRdb calls TRBD1, which cannot be checked without DNA. Germline CDR1 is SGHVS and CDR2 is FQNEAQ. CDR3 size: 14 residues. The CDR3 loop is CASSGEWGPDTQYF.

The chain links TRBV28 to TRBJ2-7; TCRdb selects TRBD2, and the lack of DNA leaves this call unchecked. Per the germline V gene, CDR1 is MDHEN and CDR2 is SYDVKM. CDR3 size: 16 residues. This CDR3 reads CASSPTTGPSGNEQYF.

CDR3 protein: CASSLLGSNSPLHF. The chain couples TRBV7-2 to TRBJ1-6. Per germline, CDR1 SGHTA and CDR2 FQGNSA. The CDR3 spans 14 residues.

V gene TRBV9 combines with J gene TRBJ1-6; no DNA is available, so the TRBD1 call from TCRdb remains unchecked. Germline CDR1 reads SGDLS; CDR2 reads YYNGEE. The CDR3 is 13 amino acids. CDR3 residues: CASSLQGDSPLHF.

V gene TRBV12-3 or TRBV12-4 combines with J gene TRBJ2-7; the D gene TCRdb calls, TRBD2, cannot be checked with no DNA. The CDR3 is 15 residues long. The CDR3 spells CASSLGISAGDEQYF.

This sequence joins TRBV9 and TRBJ2-7. From germline, CDR1 is SGDLS and CDR2 YYNGEE. This CDR3 has 15 residues. This chain's CDR3 is CASSVSWDRTYEQYF.

The CDR3 loop reads CASSSGTGNSPLHF. The chain is built from TRBV5-1 and TRBJ1-6; TCRdb returns TRBD1, unconfirmable since there is no DNA. The CDR3 covers 14 residues. The germline gives CDR1 SGHRS, CDR2 YFSETQ.

V and J are TRBV6-1 and TRBJ2-2; TCRdb indicates TRBD2, and absent DNA this call remains unverified. This CDR3 is 15 amino acids long. Per germline, CDR1 MNHNS and CDR2 SASEGT. The CDR3 spells CASSGRVRKAGELFF.

The chain links TRBV5-5 to TRBJ1-6. Germline V gene sequence: CDR1 SGHKS, CDR2 YYEKEE (reference sequence). This CDR3 spans 15 amino acids. Here the CDR3 reads CASSFQGSDNSPLHF. Drawing the rest from reference TRBV5-5 and TRBJ1-6, the complete variable domain is DAGVTQSPTHLIKTRGQQVTLRCSPISGHKSVSWYQQVLGQGPQFIFQYYEKEERGRGNFPDRFSARQFPNYSSELNVNALLLGDSALYLCASSFQGSDNSPLHFGNGTRLTVT.

J is TRBJ2-2 and V is TRBV6-5. The length of the CDR3 is 15 residues. The V gene's germline CDR1 is MNHEY and CDR2 SVGAGI. The CDR3 sequence: CASSYSRSYTGELFF.

The chain links TRBV27 to TRBJ2-4; as DNA is missing, the TRBD2 call by TCRdb cannot be tested. The CDR3 runs 15 residues. Germline-derived CDR1 and CDR2 are MNHEY and SMNVEV (reference sequence). CDR3 residues: CASITSGRGICIQYF.

This sequence joins TRBV20-1 and TRBJ2-1; as DNA is missing, the TRBD2 call by TCRdb cannot be tested. Germline V gene data show CDR1 as DFQATT and CDR2 as SNEGSKA (reference sequence). The CDR3 is 11 amino acids. This CDR3 is CRTTSPSEQFF.

The CDR3 sequence is CASSFIRVAGPYEQYF. V usage is TRBV27 and J usage is TRBJ2-7; TCRdb lists TRBD2, though no DNA is available to test this call. From germline, CDR1 is MNHEY and CDR2 SMNVEV (reference sequence). This CDR3 has 16 amino acids.

The chain is built from TRBV12-3 or TRBV12-4 and TRBJ2-5; TCRdb designates TRBD2, a call that cannot be tested without DNA. The CDR3 contains 14 residues. Here the CDR3 reads CASSPRLIQETQYF.

This chain links TRBV12-3 or TRBV12-4 with TRBJ2-5; TCRdb indicates TRBD1, and absent DNA this call remains unverified. The CDR3 length is 17 residues. CDR3 in amino acids: CASSTGTGAADEETQYF.

V gene TRBV7-2 combines with J gene TRBJ2-3; TCRdb proposes TRBD1, but this gene call is untestable without DNA. The CDR3 runs 14 residues. Looked up from germline, CDR1 is SGHTA and CDR2 is FQGNSA. CDR3 region: CASSPLTSIDTQYF. Complete variable domain (other parts from reference TRBV7-2 and TRBJ2-3): GAGVSQSPSNKVTEKGKDVELRCDPISGHTALYWYRQSLGQGLEFLIYFQGNSAPDKSGLPSDRFSAERTGGSVSTLTIQRTQQEDSAVYLCASSPLTSIDTQYFGPGTRLTVL.

The genes are TRBV6-2 or TRBV6-3 and TRBJ2-3; TCRdb reports TRBD1, a call that lacks DNA to check it against. Germline V gene lookup returns CDR1 MNHEY and CDR2 SVGEGT. CDR3 size: 18 residues. The CDR3 protein is CASSYDRETVLSTDTQYF.

The J gene is TRBJ2-5, the V gene TRBV18. The CDR3 sequence is 13 residues long. Germline CDR1 reads KGHSH; CDR2 reads LQKENI. The chain's CDR3 is CASSPQHQETQYF.

V and J are TRBV18 and TRBJ1-1; the D call from TCRdb, TRBD1, cannot be confirmed without DNA. From germline, CDR1 is KGHSH and CDR2 LQKENI. The CDR3 is 15 residues long. The CDR3 here is CASSQGTGHGTEAFF.